The 10 T cell receptor beta chains in this list originate from one sample, sequenced in a study of shared clonotypes between healthy human individuals. Sequencing used immunoSEQ multiplex PCR; TCRdb keeps in-frame clones, though not all of them. The sample yields more than 850,000 clones, around three quarters seen once. Sequenced sample: memory CD4+ T cells from PBMCs. Described subset: CD45RA-negative fraction. The receptors were gathered from a man aged 18 to 30 in good health. Some clones in this sample may be carry-over from other donors' samples.

As to this clone: Within the sample, other DNA sequences also encode this same CDR3. V gene TRBV28 combines with J gene TRBJ2-7; D possibly matches TRBD1 or TRBD2 (7 bases each). This CDR3 spans 14 amino acids. The V gene's germline CDR1 is MDHEN and CDR2 SYDVKM. Trimming cost V 3 bases and J 4 bases, with 13 bases left between them. In DNA form, the CDR3 reads TGTGCCAGCAGTTTGGGGGGGACAGCGTACGAGCAGTACTTC. It specifies CASSLGGTAYEQYF.

V gene TRBV6-6 combines with J gene TRBJ1-2, with D maybe TRBD1 (5 bases). V was pared by 11 bases and J by 0 bases, with 16 bases between. The germline V gene encodes CDR1 MNHNY and CDR2 SVGAGI (reference sequence). CDR3 length: 14 amino acids. CDR3 in amino acids: CAGARDSANYGYTF. For the CDR3, the DNA is TGTGCCGGGGCCAGGGATTCAGCTAACTATGGCTACACCTTC.

As for this clone: The same CDR3 can be traced to other DNA sequences in this sample. The rearrangement joins TRBV5-4 to TRBJ1-5; D is uncertain. This CDR3 has 13 amino acids. CDR1 and CDR2 (germline): SGHNT, YYREEE (reference sequence). V was trimmed by 4 bases and J by 7 bases, leaving 12 bases between them. This CDR3 is CASSLDPSQPQHF. The CDR3 coding sequence is TGTGCCAGCAGCCTCGACCCGTCCCAGCCCCAGCATTTT.

J is TRBJ2-7 and V is TRBV11-1, with 8 bases identical to TRBD2. CDR3 length: 15 residues. Looked up from germline, CDR1 is SGHAT and CDR2 is FQDESV (reference sequence). V trimming: 5 bases; J trimming: 4 bases; junction bases outside the gene matches: 10. The chain's CDR3 is CASSITSGGQYEQYF. For the CDR3, the DNA is TGTGCCAGCAGCATCACTAGCGGAGGCCAATACGAGCAGTACTTC.

The CDR3 sequence is CASSLRDREYEQFF. The CDR3 DNA reads TGTGCCAGCAGTTTACGAGACAGGGAATATGAGCAGTTCTTC. The chain couples TRBV27 to TRBJ2-1; 7 bases match TRBD1. The germline gives CDR1 MNHEY, CDR2 SMNVEV (reference sequence). The junction had 6 bases not matched to a gene; V was cut back by 2 bases and J by 8 bases. The CDR3 runs to 14 residues.

The J gene is TRBJ2-1, the V gene TRBV25-1; 9 nucleotides match TRBD2. The junction had 6 bases not matched to a gene; V was cut back by 0 bases and J by 9 bases. There are 15 residues in the CDR3. Germline V gene data show CDR1 as MGHDK and CDR2 as SYGVNS. The CDR3 reads CASSEYAGGAGEQFF. The DNA of the CDR3 is TGTGCCAGCAGTGAATATGCGGGGGGGGCTGGTGAGCAGTTCTTC.

This clone was seen more than once but under ten times. This chain links TRBV28 with TRBJ2-2; weak D call: TRBD1 (6 bases). Germline V gene sequence: CDR1 MDHEN, CDR2 SYDVKM. The CDR3 is 13 amino acids. V was pared by 6 bases and J by 4 bases, with 9 bases between. Here the CDR3 DNA reads TGTGCCAGCAGCAGGGACATCACCGGGGAGCTGTTTTTT. Translation: CASSRDITGELFF.

The V gene is TRBV6-5, the J gene TRBJ2-4; D may be TRBD1 (5 bases). Germline CDR1 and CDR2: MNHEY and SVGAGI. V was pared by 0 bases and J by 7 bases, with 13 bases between. The CDR3 has 15 amino acids. In nucleotides, the CDR3 is TGTGCCAGCAGTTACTCGCCAGGGTTGGGGAACATTCAGTACTTC. Translation gives CASSYSPGLGNIQYF.

In its sample, this clone was seen once. The chain is built from TRBV28 and TRBJ1-5; D remains unclear. The CDR3 length is 17 residues. CDR1 is MDHEN and CDR2 is SYDVKM in the germline V gene. Trimming left V 8 bases short and J 0 bases short, with 20 bases between. The CDR3: CASLSSDVGYSNQPQHF. DNA of the CDR3: TGTGCCAGCCTATCCTCCGACGTAGGATATAGCAATCAGCCCCAGCATTTT. The full variable domain, with the rest looked up from reference TRBV28 and TRBJ1-5, is DVKVTQSSRYLVKRTGEKVFLECVQDMDHENMFWYRQDPGLGLRLIYFSYDVKMKEKGDIPEGYSVSREKKERFSLILESASTNQTSMYLCASLSSDVGYSNQPQHFGDGTRLSIL.

As regards this clone: Possible read error: a much larger clone is one base away. V usage is TRBV7-9 and J usage is TRBJ2-2; D remains unclear. CDR1 is SEHNR, CDR2 FQNEAQ, per germline (reference sequence). The CDR3 is made up of 13 amino acids. The V and J ends lost 5 bases and 4 bases respectively, with 8 bases between them. The CDR3 region is CASSVRITGELFF. CDR3 sequence (DNA): TGTGCCAGCAGCGTCCGGATCACCGGGGAGCTGTTTTTT.